This entry lists 24 T cell receptor beta chains sequenced from one sample in a study of CD8+ T cells in alopecia areata. Investigators isolated RNA and reverse transcribed it into cDNA to act as the sequencing template. Profiled with immunoSEQ multiplex PCR; TCRdb holds only in-frame clones, not every one. The table records about 120,000 clones, approximately 58% of them present only once. Sample: CD4+ T cells sorted from blood. The source of these receptors is a human donor in good health.

V is TRBV29-1 and J is TRBJ2-3, with 8 positions matching TRBD1. The CDR3 is made up of 13 amino acids. Trimming cost V 4 bases and J 1 base; bases outside gene matches: 1. Germline V gene lookup returns CDR1 SQVTM and CDR2 ANQGSEA. DNA for the CDR3: TGCAGCGTTGCGGACAGGGGCACAGATACGCAGTATTTT. Residues: CSVADRGTDTQYF.

The rearrangement links TRBV9 to TRBJ1-3, with TRBD1 matching over 8 bases. J lost 4 bases, V lost 4 bases, and 7 bases had no gene match. In germline, CDR1 is SGDLS, CDR2 YYNGEE. The CDR3 extends over 15 amino acids. CDR3 nucleotides: TGTGCCAGCAGCCGATCAGGGGGCGCGGGAAACACCATATATTTT. This translates into CASSRSGGAGNTIYF.

This clone was observed a single time. This sequence joins TRBV9 and TRBJ1-5; TRBD1 aligns across 8 bases. Trimming took 0 bases from V and 6 from J; bases not matched to a gene: 2. The CDR3 has 14 amino acids. Germline assignment: CDR1 SGDLS and CDR2 YYNGEE. The CDR3 DNA reads as TGTGCCAGCAGCGTAGACCAGGGGGCTCAGCCCCAGCATTTT. Residues: CASSVDQGAQPQHF.

The CDR3 coding sequence is TGTGCCACCAGCAGCCTATACAGCTATGGCTACACCTTC. It specifies CATSSLYSYGYTF. The J gene is TRBJ1-2, the V gene TRBV15, with D uncertain. Trimming took 3 bases from V and 4 from J, leaving 9 bases between them. The CDR3 length is 13 residues. CDR1 is LNHNV and CDR2 is YYDKDF in the germline V gene (reference sequence).

The chain employs TRBV6-6 and TRBJ1-2, with D hard to call. V gave up 6 bases and J gave up 4 bases, with 15 bases separating them. The CDR3 is made up of 14 amino acids. Germline loops: CDR1 MNHNY, CDR2 SVGAGI (reference sequence). CDR3 residues: CASSPREDRYGYTF. In DNA, the CDR3 is TGTGCCAGCAGCCCCCGTGAAGATCGCTATGGCTACACCTTC.

The chain links TRBV9 to TRBJ1-2; 8 nucleotides agree with TRBD1. The CDR3 is 15 residues long. The junction had 7 bases not matched to a gene; V was cut back by 4 bases and J by 2 bases. Germline V gene lookup returns CDR1 SGDLS and CDR2 YYNGEE. The CDR3 DNA sequence: TGTGCCAGCAGCCCTGGGACAGGCCCCAACTATGGCTACACCTTC. Translating gives CASSPGTGPNYGYTF.

The CDR3 DNA reads as TGTGCCTGGAGTACACAGGTCCAACAGCCCCAGCATTTT. Its protein is CAWSTQVQQPQHF. The chain couples TRBV30 to TRBJ1-5; D is perhaps TRBD1 (5 bases). Germline loops: CDR1 GTSNPN, CDR2 SVGIG (reference sequence). CDR3 size: 13 residues. Trimming took 2 bases from V and 7 from J, leaving 12 bases between them. Drawing the rest from reference TRBV30 and TRBJ1-5, the complete variable domain is SQTIHQWPATLVQPVGSPLSLECTVEGTSNPNLYWYRQAAGRGLQLLFYSVGIGQISSEVPQNLSASRPQDRQFILSSKKLLLSDSGFYLCAWSTQVQQPQHFGDGTRLSIL.

The J gene is TRBJ2-7, the V gene TRBV2, with 7 bases identical to TRBD1. V lost 8 bases, J lost 2 bases, and 6 bases stayed unmatched. The CDR3 totals 13 residues. The germline V gene has CDR1 SNHLY and CDR2 FYNNEI. Here the CDR3 reads CASGRQGTYEQYF. The CDR3 DNA reads as TGTGCCAGCGGAAGACAGGGTACCTACGAGCAGTACTTC.

CDR3 in amino acids: CASSNQGADTQYF. The CDR3 DNA follows: TGTGCCAGCAGTAACCAGGGAGCAGATACGCAGTATTTT. The V gene is TRBV6-6, the J gene TRBJ2-3; D is tentatively TRBD1 or TRBD2 (5 bases each). Trimming cost V 5 bases and J 4 bases, with 10 bases left between them. Germline loops: CDR1 MNHNY, CDR2 SVGAGI (reference sequence). CDR3 length equals 13 residues.

The chain couples TRBV5-1 to TRBJ2-2; D may be TRBD2 (6 bases). Germline CDR1 reads SGHRS; CDR2 reads YFSETQ. The V end was cut by 7 bases, the J end by 1 base, with 20 bases between. The CDR3 runs 17 residues. Written as DNA, the CDR3 is TGCGCCAGCGGGGAAGCGGGCCGATCAAGGAACACCGGGGAGCTGTTTTTT. Translating it yields CASGEAGRSRNTGELFF.

The rearrangement links TRBV28 to TRBJ2-7; D assignment may be TRBD1 or TRBD2 (5 bases each). This CDR3 region has 14 residues. The V gene lost 7 bases and the J gene lost 0 bases, with 13 bases spanning the gap. The V gene's germline CDR1 is MDHEN and CDR2 SYDVKM. The CDR3 DNA follows: TGTGCCAGCATTAGGGACCGGGCCTCCTACGAGCAGTACTTC. Translation: CASIRDRASYEQYF.

This chain uses TRBV30 with TRBJ2-3; D is perhaps TRBD1 (5 bases). V dropped 2 bases and J dropped 2 bases, with 17 bases sitting between them. Germline CDR1 and CDR2: GTSNPN and SVGIG (reference sequence). This CDR3 contains 16 residues. CDR3 DNA sequence: TGTGCCTGGAGTCAGGGCAGTACAACCCCCACAGATACGCAGTATTTT. Its translation is CAWSQGSTTPTDTQYF.

The chain uses TRBV29-1 and TRBJ1-2; a possible D gene is TRBD1 (5 bases). The CDR3 has 13 amino acids. Germline values: CDR1 SQVTM, CDR2 ANQGSEA. V was cut by 3 bases and J by 4 bases, with 12 bases left in between. The CDR3: CSVEGGRAYGYTF. The DNA for the CDR3 is TGCAGCGTTGAGGGTGGCAGGGCCTATGGCTACACCTTC.

This chain connects TRBV10-2 to TRBJ1-1; D is possibly TRBD1 (6 bases). Trimming removed 6 bases at V and 5 bases at J, with 16 bases between. Germline CDR1 WSHSY, CDR2 SAAADI. The CDR3 runs to 14 residues. CDR3 in DNA: TGCGCCAGCAGGGTAACAGGGCGAGATACTGAAGCTTTCTTT. As protein: CASRVTGRDTEAFF.

The CDR3 sequence is CASSSWKAYSYEQYF. Written as DNA, the CDR3 is TGTGCCAGCAGTTCGTGGAAGGCTTACTCCTACGAGCAGTACTTC. The gene calls are TRBV27 and TRBJ2-7; no definite D call. Between the trimmed V and J ends, which lost 4 bases and 0 bases, there was a span of 13 bases. This CDR3 region has 15 residues. CDR1 is MNHEY and CDR2 is SMNVEV in the germline V gene (reference sequence).

The chain couples TRBV6-5 to TRBJ1-1; TRBD1 might be the D (5 bases). CDR1 is MNHEY and CDR2 is SVGAGI in the germline V gene. The CDR3 runs to 15 residues. The V end lost 7 bases, the J end lost 3 bases, and 18 bases lay between the germline ends. The CDR3 region has the DNA TGTGCCAGCACCGAGGGCCCGGGGCGGGACACTGAAGCTTTCTTT. Translation gives CASTEGPGRDTEAFF.

This sequence joins TRBV30 and TRBJ1-6; D is unresolved. The V gene lost 0 bases and the J gene lost 3 bases, with 15 bases spanning the gap. The germline V gene has CDR1 GTSNPN and CDR2 SVGIG (reference sequence). The CDR3 loop spans 17 amino acids. The CDR3 bases are TGTGCCTGGAGTGTTCACCGCGTCCGCGGCTATAATTCACCCCTCCACTTT. Protein sequence: CAWSVHRVRGYNSPLHF.

This clone was found a few times. This chain connects TRBV25-1 to TRBJ2-7; D gene unclear. The CDR3 extends over 16 amino acids. The ends were cut back, 3 bases at V and 4 bases at J, with 19 bases in the middle. CDR1 is MGHDK, CDR2 SYGVNS, per germline. This CDR3 reads CASSDTGISLGYEQYF. The CDR3 coding sequence is TGTGCCAGCAGTGATACTGGGATCTCCCTCGGGTACGAGCAGTACTTC.

This rearrangement joins TRBV19 to TRBJ1-6; D remains unclear. The V gene's germline CDR1 is LNHDA and CDR2 SQIVND (reference sequence). V was shortened by 7 bases and J by 6 bases, with 10 bases between the two germline ends. The CDR3 is made up of 13 amino acids. DNA for the CDR3: TGTGCCAGTAATTTTGTCGGTAATTCACCCCTCCACTTT. Its protein is CASNFVGNSPLHF.

This clone was seen a single time. The genes are TRBV29-1 and TRBJ2-7; D is perhaps TRBD1 (5 bases). Germline V gives CDR1 SQVTM, CDR2 ANQGSEA. The length of the CDR3 is 14 residues. Trimming stripped 5 bases from V and 0 bases from J, with 14 bases between. CDR3 coding DNA: TGCAGCGTTCGCCGTCAGGGATCCTCCTACGAGCAGTACTTC. It is translated as CSVRRQGSSYEQYF.

J is TRBJ1-1 and V is TRBV25-1; D possibly corresponds to TRBD1 (5 bases). The ends were cut back, 1 base at V and 7 bases at J, with 7 bases in the middle. Germline V gene lookup returns CDR1 MGHDK and CDR2 SYGVNS. The CDR3 consists of 12 residues. The DNA of the CDR3 is TGTGCCAGCAGTGAATGGGGCGGTGAAGCTTTCTTT. This encodes CASSEWGGEAFF.

In its sample, this clone was seen a few times. The chain recombines TRBV11-2 with TRBJ1-2, with 9 bases aligning to TRBD1. CDR1 SGHAT and CDR2 FQNNGV come from the germline V gene. This CDR3 region has 14 residues. The ends lost 6 bases at V and 2 bases at J; junction bases unmatched: 4. The CDR3 DNA follows: TGTGCCAGCAGGCCGGACAGGGGCAACTATGGCTACACCTTC. Its translation: CASRPDRGNYGYTF.

This clone was seen a few times. The chain couples TRBV9 to TRBJ2-3; either TRBD1 or TRBD2 may fit D (6 bases each). CDR3 length: 15 amino acids. Germline CDR1 and CDR2: SGDLS and YYNGEE. Between the trimmed V and J ends, which lost 2 bases and 5 bases, there was a span of 15 bases. CDR3 sequence: CASSVDPGAVDTQYF. The CDR3 region has the DNA TGTGCCAGCAGCGTCGACCCGGGGGCGGTAGATACGCAGTATTTT.

The genes are TRBV7-9 and TRBJ2-3; weak D call: TRBD1 (6 bases). The germline V gene encodes CDR1 SEHNR and CDR2 FQNEAQ (reference sequence). This CDR3 comprises 15 residues. V gave up 2 bases and J gave up 2 bases, with 11 bases separating them. The CDR3 DNA sequence: TGTGCCAGCAGCTTAAGGGGGATAGCCACAGATACGCAGTATTTT. Amino acid sequence: CASSLRGIATDTQYF.